This T cell receptor beta chain originates from a study of cytomegalovirus exposure and HLA in healthy donors. Primers included in the PCR were 60 Vbeta and 13 Jbeta primers. Using immunoSEQ multiplex PCR, the repertoire was profiled, and TCRdb retains in-frame clones only, with some absent. The sample shows approximately 110,000 clones, 60% to 80% of them seen only once. The CDR3 consists of 15 residues. With V trimmed by 0 bases and J by 8 bases, 8 bases remained unmatched. Looked up from germline, CDR1 is MGHRA and CDR2 is YSYEKL. What was sequenced was PBMCs. The chain uses TRBV4-1 and TRBJ1-2; 8 bases agree with TRBD1. This TCR was recovered from a woman in her thirties or forties in good health and CMV-seropositive. The CDR3, as DNA: TGCGCCAGCAGCCAAGATCCCTGGACAGGGTCAGGCTACACCTTC. This sequence encodes CASSQDPWTGSGYTF.